The entry below describes one T cell receptor (beta chain). This entry belongs to a study of blood T cell repertoires in COVID-19. Produced via immunoSEQ multiplex PCR; TCRdb's table is partial and in-frame only. The sample has 120,000 to 150,000 clones, approximately 84% seen once. J lost 8 bases, V lost 7 bases, and 7 bases had no gene match. The CDR3 spans 13 residues. The origin of this receptor is a man between 40 and 49 years old with acute COVID-19. Sequencing was performed on PBMCs or T cells enriched from blood (not recorded which). The chain is built from TRBV12-3 or TRBV12-4 and TRBJ1-4, with 7 bases that match TRBD1. The CDR3 sequence is CASNLSRGEKLFF. The CDR3 DNA reads TGTGCCAGCAATCTTTCCAGGGGGGAAAAACTGTTTTTT.